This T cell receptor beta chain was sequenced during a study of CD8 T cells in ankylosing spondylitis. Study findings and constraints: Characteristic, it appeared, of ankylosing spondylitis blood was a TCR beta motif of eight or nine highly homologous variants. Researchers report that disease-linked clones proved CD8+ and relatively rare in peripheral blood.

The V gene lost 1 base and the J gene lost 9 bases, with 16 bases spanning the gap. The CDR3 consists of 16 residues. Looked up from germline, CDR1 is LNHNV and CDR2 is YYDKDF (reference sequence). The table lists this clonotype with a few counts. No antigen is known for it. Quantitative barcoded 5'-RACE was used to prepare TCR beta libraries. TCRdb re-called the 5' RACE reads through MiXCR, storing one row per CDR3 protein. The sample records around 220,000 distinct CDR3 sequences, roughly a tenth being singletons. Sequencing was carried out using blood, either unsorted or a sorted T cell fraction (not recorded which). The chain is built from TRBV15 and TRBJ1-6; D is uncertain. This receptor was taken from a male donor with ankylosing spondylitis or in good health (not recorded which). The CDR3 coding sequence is TGTGCCACCAGCAGAGTTTATCAGGATATGGGTTCACCCCTCCACTTT. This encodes CATSRVYQDMGSPLHF. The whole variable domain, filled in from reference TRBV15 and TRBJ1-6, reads DAMVIQNPRYQVTQFGKPVTLSCSQTLNHNVMYWYQQKSSQAPKLLFHYYDKDFNNEADTPDNFQSRRPNTSFCFLDIRSPGLGDTAMYLCATSRVYQDMGSPLHFGNGTRLTVT.